This paragraph covers one TCR beta chain sequence. The antigen is unknown. This sample stems from a study of shared clonotypes between healthy human individuals. Overall study results and limits: The study sampled only blood, and tissue repertoires likely differ.

The CDR3 consists of 21 residues. V lost 0 bases and J lost 2; bases outside the gene matches: 15. Germline CDR1 is MGHRA and CDR2 is YSYEKL. Original analysis: As immunoSEQ supplied junction-only sequences (without quality scores), filtering differed. The protocol was immunoSEQ multiplex PCR, while the TCRdb copy is restricted to in-frame clones and leaves out a portion. V and J calls and clone size are those listed in that table; D and trimming were worked out from the DNA. The data show under 1,100,000 clones, around 78% seen once. V gene TRBV4-1 combines with J gene TRBJ2-4, with 11 bases matching TRBD2. This clonotype was obtained from a young man in good health. Some clones in this sample may be carry-over from other donors' samples. The sample comprised memory CD4+ T cells from PBMCs. Stated subset: CD45RA-negative fraction. The CDR3 loop reads CASSQDPSIAGGPGSKNIQYF. The DNA for the CDR3 is TGCGCCAGCAGCCAAGATCCTAGCATAGCGGGAGGGCCCGGGTCCAAAAACATTCAGTACTTC.